What follows are 16 T cell receptor beta chains derived from one specimen sequenced in a study of CD8 T cells in Susac syndrome. Random hexamers were used to reverse transcribe an amount of roughly 0.45 to 1 ug RNA. TCRdb itself ran the immunoSEQ multiplex PCR reads through MiXCR, one entry per CDR3 protein. Of tens of thousands of distinct CDR3 sequences listed, over 85% are singletons. The sequencing input was CD8+ T cells from PBMCs. Source of these receptors: a human donor with multiple sclerosis.

V gene TRBV12-3 or TRBV12-4 combines with J gene TRBJ1-2; D remains ambiguous. V dropped 2 bases and J dropped 4 bases, with 5 bases sitting between them. CDR3 length: 12 amino acids. CDR3 region: CASSLSLYGYTF. The CDR3 DNA reads as TGTGCCAGCAGTTTATCACTCTATGGCTACACCTTC.

The chain has TRBV29-1 and TRBJ1-1, with TRBD1 identical over 7 bases. The CDR3 totals 11 residues. Trimming removed 7 bases from V and 7 bases from J; junction bases left unmatched: 6. CDR1 SQVTM and CDR2 ANQGSEA come from the germline V gene. The CDR3 nucleotides read TGCAGCGCCCAGGGGGTGGGTGAAGCTTTCTTT. Translated: CSAQGVGEAFF.

The CDR3, as DNA: TGTGCCTGGAGTGTTACTAATGGCTACGAGCAGTACTTC. Protein product: CAWSVTNGYEQYF. The chain has TRBV30 and TRBJ2-7; no firm D call. Trimming removed 0 bases from V and 3 bases from J, with 9 bases in between. This CDR3 comprises 13 residues. CDR1 GTSNPN and CDR2 SVGIG come from the germline V gene (reference sequence).

The chain uses TRBV29-1 and TRBJ2-1, with D tentatively TRBD1 (7 bases). Germline assignment: CDR1 SQVTM and CDR2 ANQGSEA. V lost 6 bases, J lost 8 bases, and 11 bases lay in between. This CDR3 has 11 residues. This CDR3 reads CSVARGDEQFF. CDR3 in DNA: TGCAGCGTCGCCAGGGGGGATGAGCAGTTCTTC.

The chain recombines TRBV29-1 with TRBJ1-2; tentative D call: TRBD1 (6 bases). The CDR3 consists of 14 residues. From germline, CDR1 is SQVTM and CDR2 ANQGSEA. The V gene lost 3 bases and the J gene lost 8 bases, with 19 bases spanning the gap. CDR3 sequence reads: CSVDQDRSRGGYTF. The CDR3 DNA reads as TGCAGCGTTGATCAGGACAGAAGCCGGGGGGGCTACACCTTC.

The V call is TRBV7-9, the J call TRBJ2-7, with a tentative D call TRBD2 (6 bases). The CDR3 runs 15 residues. In germline, CDR1 is SEHNR, CDR2 FQNEAQ (reference sequence). Trimming stripped 5 bases from V and 5 bases from J, with 19 bases between. CDR3 sequence (DNA): TGTGCCAGCAGCCCTACTAGCAGTTCAAACCACGAGCAGTACTTC. As protein: CASSPTSSSNHEQYF. The complete variable domain, with remaining parts taken from reference TRBV7-9 and TRBJ2-7, reads DTGVSQNPRHKITKRGQNVTFRCDPISEHNRLYWYRQTLGQGPEFLTYFQNEAQLEKSRLLSDRFSAERPKGSFSTLEIQRTEQGDSAMYLCASSPTSSSNHEQYFGPGTRLTVT.

The chain uses TRBV30 and TRBJ2-7; maybe TRBD1 (5 bases). CDR3 size: 12 residues. The V end was cut by 0 bases, the J end by 6 bases, with 9 bases between. Germline V gene lookup returns CDR1 GTSNPN and CDR2 SVGIG (reference sequence). In DNA, the CDR3 is TGTGCCTGGAGTGTTGGGGCTGGCGAGCAGTACTTC. Its protein is CAWSVGAGEQYF.

The V and J genes are TRBV14 and TRBJ1-2, with no clear D. The CDR3 has 14 amino acids. V lost 4 bases and J lost 4, with 13 bases in between. Germline V CDR1 and CDR2: SGHDN, FVKESK. The DNA for the CDR3 is TGTGCCAGCAGCCCCGGTCCTGGGATCTATGGCTACACCTTC. It yields the protein CASSPGPGIYGYTF. The full variable domain, its missing parts supplied by reference TRBV14 and TRBJ1-2, is EAGVTQFPSHSVIEKGQTVTLRCDPISGHDNLYWYRRVMGKEIKFLLHFVKESKQDESGMPNNRFLAERTGGTYSTLKVQPAELEDSGVYFCASSPGPGIYGYTFGSGTRLTVV.

V gene TRBV30 combines with J gene TRBJ2-2; TRBD2 agrees at 11 bases. From germline, CDR1 is GTSNPN and CDR2 SVGIG (reference sequence). With 5 bases clipped from V and 2 bases from J, the junction kept 4 bases outside the gene matches. This CDR3 contains 15 residues. The DNA for the CDR3 is TGTGCCTGGGTTAGCGGGAGGGCTAACACCGGGGAGCTGTTTTTT. It encodes CAWVSGRANTGELFF.

J is TRBJ1-4 and V is TRBV12-3 or TRBV12-4, with TRBD1 as a possible D gene (5 bases). The length of the CDR3 is 15 residues. Trimming stripped 5 bases from V and 7 bases from J, with 17 bases between. The CDR3 bases are TGTGCCAGCAGTGAACAGTGGGGGGATCGTGAAAAACTGTTTTTT. Residues: CASSEQWGDREKLFF.

This chain uses TRBV29-1 with TRBJ2-7; 9 bases fit TRBD2. Trimming cost V 1 base and J 0 bases; bases outside gene matches: 10. Germline V CDR1 and CDR2: SQVTM, ANQGSEA. The CDR3 contains 17 residues. CDR3 sequence reads: CSVEGEGSSGTSYEQYF. In DNA, the CDR3 is TGCAGCGTTGAAGGAGAAGGGTCTAGCGGGACCTCCTACGAGCAGTACTTC.

The V call is TRBV7-2, the J call TRBJ2-7; no clear D. Germline V gene sequence: CDR1 SGHTA, CDR2 FQGNSA. This CDR3 is 14 amino acids long. V lost 0 bases and J lost 2, with 8 bases in between. The CDR3 region has the DNA TGTGCCAGCAGCTTAGCGAACAGCCCCTACGAGCAGTACTTC. Encoded protein: CASSLANSPYEQYF.

The V gene is TRBV29-1, the J gene TRBJ2-1; D is uncertain. From germline, CDR1 is SQVTM and CDR2 ANQGSEA. Trimming removed 7 bases at V and 5 bases at J, with 9 bases between. The CDR3 runs 11 residues. This CDR3 reads CSGRANNEQFF. CDR3 nucleotides: TGCAGCGGGAGAGCAAACAATGAGCAGTTCTTC.

The genes are TRBV13 and TRBJ1-1; a weak D match, TRBD1 (5 bases). The V and J ends lost 5 bases and 5 bases respectively, with 21 bases between them. This CDR3 contains 16 residues. Germline V gives CDR1 PRHDT, CDR2 FYEKMQ (reference sequence). Here the CDR3 reads CASSAAQERQKTEAFF. For the CDR3, the DNA is TGTGCCAGCAGCGCAGCCCAGGAGAGACAGAAAACTGAAGCTTTCTTT.

The V and J genes are TRBV24-1 and TRBJ2-5; 7 bases align to TRBD2. The CDR3 spans 13 residues. V dropped 4 bases and J dropped 9; count of bases not matched to a gene: 7. Germline values: CDR1 KGHDR, CDR2 SFDVKD. The chain's CDR3 is CATSDPDRGAQYF. CDR3 nucleotides: TGTGCCACCAGTGACCCGGATCGGGGGGCCCAGTACTTC.

This chain connects TRBV25-1 to TRBJ1-1, with a weak D call TRBD1 (6 bases). Germline CDR1 reads MGHDK; CDR2 reads SYGVNS. The V end was cut by 3 bases, the J end by 1 base, with 12 bases between. CDR3 length: 15 amino acids. This CDR3 is CASSDPGQSNTEAFF. The CDR3 region has the DNA TGTGCCAGCAGTGACCCCGGACAGTCGAACACTGAAGCTTTCTTT. Combining the CDR3 with reference TRBV25-1 and TRBJ1-1 gives the whole variable domain EADIYQTPRYLVIGTGKKITLECSQTMGHDKMYWYQQDPGMELHLIHYSYGVNSTEKGDLSSESTVSRIRTEHFPLTLESARPSHTSQYLCASSDPGQSNTEAFFGQGTRLTVV.